This T cell receptor (beta chain) was sequenced during a study of graft-versus-host responses after intestinal transplantation. For the study at large: Once they had received anti-thymocyte globulin induction, all recipients took tacrolimus and steroids for 2 to 4 years.

Concerning this clone: Its antigen is currently unknown.

Profiled with immunoSEQ multiplex PCR; TCRdb holds only in-frame clones, not every one. The sample carries about 110,000 clones, around 90% recorded once. V lost 6 bases and J lost 7, with 16 bases in between. This CDR3 is 13 amino acids long. CDR1 and CDR2 (germline): KGHSH, LQKENI. The starting material was unstimulated CD4+ T cells sorted from spleen or lymph node cells, obtained before transplant. The sequence came from a human donor who was the organ donor for an intestinal transplant. The rearrangement joins TRBV18 to TRBJ2-7; a possible D gene is TRBD2 (5 bases). This CDR3 is CASSQSEGLEQYF. In nucleotides, the CDR3 is TGTGCCAGCTCGCAATCCGAGGGTTTAGAGCAGTACTTC. Using reference TRBV18 and TRBJ2-7 for the parts outside the CDR3, the full variable domain is NAGVMQNPRHLVRRRGQEARLRCSPMKGHSHVYWYRQLPEEGLKFMVYLQKENIIDESGMPKERFSAEFPKEGPSILRIQQVVRGDSAAYFCASSQSEGLEQYFGPGTRLTVT.